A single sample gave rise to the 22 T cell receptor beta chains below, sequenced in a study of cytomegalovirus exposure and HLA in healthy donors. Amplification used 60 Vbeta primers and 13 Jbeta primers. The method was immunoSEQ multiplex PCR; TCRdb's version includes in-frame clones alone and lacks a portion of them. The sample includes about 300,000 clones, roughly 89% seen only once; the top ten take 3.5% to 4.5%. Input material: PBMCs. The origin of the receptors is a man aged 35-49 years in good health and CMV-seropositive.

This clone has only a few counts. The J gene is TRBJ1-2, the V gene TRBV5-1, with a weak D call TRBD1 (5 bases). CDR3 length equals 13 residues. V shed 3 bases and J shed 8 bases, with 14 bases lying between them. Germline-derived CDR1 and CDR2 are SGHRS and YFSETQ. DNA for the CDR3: TGCGCCAGCAGCTACTCAGGGTTGGGAGGCTACACCTTC. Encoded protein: CASSYSGLGGYTF.

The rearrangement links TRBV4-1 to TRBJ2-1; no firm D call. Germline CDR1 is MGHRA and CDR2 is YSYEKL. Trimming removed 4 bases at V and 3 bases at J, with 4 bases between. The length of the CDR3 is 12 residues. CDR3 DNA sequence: TGCGCCAGCAGCCCCAACTACAATGAGCAGTTCTTC. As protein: CASSPNYNEQFF.

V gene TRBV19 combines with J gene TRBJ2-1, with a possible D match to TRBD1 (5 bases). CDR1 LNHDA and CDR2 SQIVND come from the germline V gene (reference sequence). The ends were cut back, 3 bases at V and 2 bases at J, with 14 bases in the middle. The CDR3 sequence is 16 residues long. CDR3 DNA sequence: TGTGCCAGTAGTATGCTCTATGACAGAGCCTACAATGAGCAGTTCTTC. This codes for CASSMLYDRAYNEQFF.

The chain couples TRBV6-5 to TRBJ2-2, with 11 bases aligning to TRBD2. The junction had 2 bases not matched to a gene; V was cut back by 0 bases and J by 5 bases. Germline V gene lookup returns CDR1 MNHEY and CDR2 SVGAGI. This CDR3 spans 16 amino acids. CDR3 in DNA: TGTGCCAGCAGTTACTCTCTAGCGGGAGGAACCGGGGAGCTGTTTTTT. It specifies CASSYSLAGGTGELFF.

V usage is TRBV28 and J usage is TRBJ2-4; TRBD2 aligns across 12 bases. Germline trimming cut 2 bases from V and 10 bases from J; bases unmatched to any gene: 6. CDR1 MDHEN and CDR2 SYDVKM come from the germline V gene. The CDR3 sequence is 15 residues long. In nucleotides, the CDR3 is TGTGCCAGCAGTTTACCACTAGCGGGAGGACCTATTCAGTACTTC. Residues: CASSLPLAGGPIQYF.

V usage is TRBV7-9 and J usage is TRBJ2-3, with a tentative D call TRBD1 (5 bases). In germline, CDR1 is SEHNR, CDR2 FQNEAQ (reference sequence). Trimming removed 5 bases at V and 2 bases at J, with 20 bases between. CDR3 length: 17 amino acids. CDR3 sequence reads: CASSLARRTYSTDTQYF. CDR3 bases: TGTGCCAGCAGCCTTGCCCGTAGGACATACTCCACAGATACGCAGTATTTT.

As DNA, the CDR3 is TGTGCCAGCAGCTCGACAAGCGGGGAGCTGTTTTTT. This codes for CASSSTSGELFF. The J gene is TRBJ2-2, the V gene TRBV7-9, with D uncertain. The CDR3 spans 12 residues. V dropped 4 bases and J dropped 7 bases, with 7 bases sitting between them. The germline V gene encodes CDR1 SEHNR and CDR2 FQNEAQ (reference sequence).

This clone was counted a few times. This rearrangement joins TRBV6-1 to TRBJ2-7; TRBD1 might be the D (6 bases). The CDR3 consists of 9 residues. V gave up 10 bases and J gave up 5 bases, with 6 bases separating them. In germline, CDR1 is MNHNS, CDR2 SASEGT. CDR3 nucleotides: TGTGCCACAGGGGACGAGCAGTACTTC. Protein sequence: CATGDEQYF.

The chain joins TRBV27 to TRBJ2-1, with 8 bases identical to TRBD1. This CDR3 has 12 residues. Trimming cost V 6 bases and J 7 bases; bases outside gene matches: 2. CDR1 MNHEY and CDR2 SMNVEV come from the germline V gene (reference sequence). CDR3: CASSTGGNEQFF. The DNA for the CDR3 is TGTGCCAGCAGCACAGGGGGGAATGAGCAGTTCTTC.

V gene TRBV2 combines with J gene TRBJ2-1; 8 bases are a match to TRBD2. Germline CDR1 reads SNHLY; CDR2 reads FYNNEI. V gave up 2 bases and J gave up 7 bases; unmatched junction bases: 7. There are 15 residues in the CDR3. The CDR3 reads CASSESAGGRNEQFF. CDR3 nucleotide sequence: TGTGCCAGCAGTGAATCTGCGGGCGGGAGGAATGAGCAGTTCTTC.

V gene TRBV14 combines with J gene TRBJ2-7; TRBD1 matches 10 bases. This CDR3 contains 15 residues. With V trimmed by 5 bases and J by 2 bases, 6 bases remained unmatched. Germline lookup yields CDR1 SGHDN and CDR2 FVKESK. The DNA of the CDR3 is TGTGCCAGCAGCAACCGGGACAGGGGAACCTACGAGCAGTACTTC. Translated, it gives CASSNRDRGTYEQYF.

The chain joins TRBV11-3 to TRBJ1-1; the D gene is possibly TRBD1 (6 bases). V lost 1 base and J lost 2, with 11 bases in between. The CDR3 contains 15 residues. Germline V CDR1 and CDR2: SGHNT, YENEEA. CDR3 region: CASSLGRTVNTEAFF. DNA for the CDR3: TGTGCCAGCAGCTTAGGACGGACAGTCAACACTGAAGCTTTCTTT.

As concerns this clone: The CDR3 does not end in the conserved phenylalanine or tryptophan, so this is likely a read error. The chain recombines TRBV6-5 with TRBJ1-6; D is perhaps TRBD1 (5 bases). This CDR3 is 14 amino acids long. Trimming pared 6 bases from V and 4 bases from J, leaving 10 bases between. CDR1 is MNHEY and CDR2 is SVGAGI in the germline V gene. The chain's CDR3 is CASSYDRYNSPLHL. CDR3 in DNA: TGTGCCAGCAGCTACGACAGATATAATTCACCCCTCCACCTT.

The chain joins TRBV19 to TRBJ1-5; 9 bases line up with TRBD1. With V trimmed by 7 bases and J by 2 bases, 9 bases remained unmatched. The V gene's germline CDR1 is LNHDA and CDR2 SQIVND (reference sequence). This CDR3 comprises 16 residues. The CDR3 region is CASTTDRDRGNQPQHF. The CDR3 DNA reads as TGTGCCAGTACCACCGACCGGGACAGGGGCAATCAGCCCCAGCATTTT.

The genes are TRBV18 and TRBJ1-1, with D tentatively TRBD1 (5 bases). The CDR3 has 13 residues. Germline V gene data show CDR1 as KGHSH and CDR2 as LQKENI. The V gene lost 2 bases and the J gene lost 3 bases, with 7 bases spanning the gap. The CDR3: CASSPAQDTEAFF. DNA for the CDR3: TGTGCCAGCTCACCAGCACAGGACACTGAAGCTTTCTTT.

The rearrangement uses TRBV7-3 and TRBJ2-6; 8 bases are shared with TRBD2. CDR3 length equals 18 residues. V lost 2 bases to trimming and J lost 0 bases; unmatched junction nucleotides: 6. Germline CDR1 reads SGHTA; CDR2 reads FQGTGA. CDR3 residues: CASSLAPSGRSGANVLTF. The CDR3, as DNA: TGTGCCAGCAGCTTAGCTCCTAGCGGGCGCTCTGGGGCCAACGTCCTGACTTTC.

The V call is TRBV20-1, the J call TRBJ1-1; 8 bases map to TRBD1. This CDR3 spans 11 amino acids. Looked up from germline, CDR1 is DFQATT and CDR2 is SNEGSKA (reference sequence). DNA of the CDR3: TGCAGGGACAGGGCGAACACTGAAGCTTTCTTT. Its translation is CRDRANTEAFF.

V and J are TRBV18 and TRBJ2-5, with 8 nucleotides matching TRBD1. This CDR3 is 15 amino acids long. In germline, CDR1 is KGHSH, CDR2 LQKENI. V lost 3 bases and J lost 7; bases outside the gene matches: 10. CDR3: CASSPGTGAPATQYF. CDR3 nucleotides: TGTGCCAGCTCACCGGGGACAGGCGCTCCGGCGACCCAGTACTTC.

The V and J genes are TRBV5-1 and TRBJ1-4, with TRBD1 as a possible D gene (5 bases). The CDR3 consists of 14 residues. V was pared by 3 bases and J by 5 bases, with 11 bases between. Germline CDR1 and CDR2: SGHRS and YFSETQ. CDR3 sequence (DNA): TGCGCCAGCAGCTGGGGGGGAAGAAATGAAAAACTGTTTTTT. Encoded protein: CASSWGGRNEKLFF.

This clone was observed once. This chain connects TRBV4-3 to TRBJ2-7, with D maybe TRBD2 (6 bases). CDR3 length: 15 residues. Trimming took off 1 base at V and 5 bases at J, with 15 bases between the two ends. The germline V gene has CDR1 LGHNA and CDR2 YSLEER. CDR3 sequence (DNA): TGCGCCAGCAGCCAAGGGCGGGACCCATTTGACGAGCAGTACTTC. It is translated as CASSQGRDPFDEQYF.

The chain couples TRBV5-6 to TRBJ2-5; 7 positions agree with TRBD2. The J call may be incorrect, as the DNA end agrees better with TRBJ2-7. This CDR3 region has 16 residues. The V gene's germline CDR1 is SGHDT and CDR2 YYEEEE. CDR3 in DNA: TGTGCCAGCAGCCCTGGGAGGGCCTTACGCTCCTACGAGCAGTACTTC. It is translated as CASSPGRALRSYEQYF.

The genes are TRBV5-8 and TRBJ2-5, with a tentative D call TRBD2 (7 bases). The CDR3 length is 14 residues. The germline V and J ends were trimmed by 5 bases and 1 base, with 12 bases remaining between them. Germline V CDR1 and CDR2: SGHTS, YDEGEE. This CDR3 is CASSWRGGQETQYF. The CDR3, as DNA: TGTGCCAGCAGTTGGAGGGGGGGCCAAGAGACCCAGTACTTC. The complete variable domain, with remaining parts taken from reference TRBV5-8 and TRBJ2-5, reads EAGVTQSPTHLIKTRGQQATLRCSPISGHTSVYWYQQALGLGLQFLLWYDEGEERNRGNFPPRFSGRQFPNYSSELNVNALELEDSALYLCASSWRGGQETQYFGPGTRLLVL.